The 17 T cell receptor beta chains given below trace back to one sample, sequenced in a study of identical twins. Each CDR3 protein gets one entry after TCRdb re-called the 5' RACE reads with MiXCR. Here the sample spans 500,000 or so distinct CDR3 sequences, 14% being singletons. Separately, the same data were catalogued under a study of yellow fever vaccine responses in identical twins.

The sample comprised CD4+ T cells sorted from blood. The receptors here all came from a woman in her late teens or twenties in good health.

The chain joins TRBV7-9 to TRBJ1-1; no clear D. This CDR3 spans 14 amino acids. The germline V gene encodes CDR1 SEHNR and CDR2 FQNEAQ (reference sequence). The germline V and J ends were trimmed by 4 bases and 1 base, with 10 bases remaining between them. The CDR3 DNA sequence: TGTGCCAGCAGCTCTCACAGCGGGAACACTGAAGCTTTCTTT. As protein: CASSSHSGNTEAFF.

There are a few counts of this clonotype. This rearrangement joins TRBV19 to TRBJ2-5; the D is unclear. This CDR3 is 13 amino acids long. Trimming stripped 3 bases from V and 5 bases from J, with 10 bases between. Germline V gives CDR1 LNHDA, CDR2 SQIVND (reference sequence). The CDR3 coding sequence is TGTGCCAGTAGTATCAGGTCCTGGGAGACCCAGTACTTC. Its protein is CASSIRSWETQYF.

Notes on this clonotype: A clone one base away is much larger, so this may be a read error. The chain combines TRBV29-1 with TRBJ2-3; no firm D call. CDR3 length: 13 residues. CDR1 SQVTM and CDR2 ANQGSEA come from the germline V gene. V gave up 4 bases and J gave up 0 bases, with 8 bases separating them. CDR3 sequence: CSVATGSTDTQYF. CDR3 bases: TGCAGCGTTGCCACGGGCAGCACAGATACGCAGTATTTT.

The chain recombines TRBV5-5 with TRBJ2-5; possibly TRBD1 or TRBD2 for D (5 bases each). Trimming removed 4 bases from V and 4 bases from J, with 20 bases in between. This CDR3 comprises 16 residues. Germline values: CDR1 SGHKS, CDR2 YYEKEE (reference sequence). In DNA, the CDR3 is TGTGCCAGCAGCCTTCTCCCCGGGGATCAGGGAGAGACCCAGTACTTC. It specifies CASSLLPGDQGETQYF.

The chain recombines TRBV3-1 with TRBJ2-7; 9 nucleotides line up with TRBD1. This CDR3 region has 15 residues. V trimming: 1 base; J trimming: 6 bases; junction bases outside the gene matches: 7. Germline V lookup: CDR1 LGHDT, CDR2 YNNKEL (reference sequence). This CDR3 is CASSQGTGAFGEQYF. CDR3 DNA sequence: TGTGCCAGCAGCCAAGGGACAGGGGCCTTCGGCGAGCAGTACTTC.

The rearrangement uses TRBV4-3 and TRBJ2-7, with a tentative D call TRBD1 (6 bases). The CDR3 has 15 amino acids. Deletions cut 0 bases from V and 2 bases from J, with 11 bases between. Per germline, CDR1 LGHNA and CDR2 YSLEER. The DNA for the CDR3 is TGCGCCAGCAGCCAAGATAGGCAGGGGACCTACGAGCAGTACTTC. It codes for CASSQDRQGTYEQYF.

This chain connects TRBV7-2 to TRBJ2-3, with D unclear. The CDR3 spans 12 residues. V was trimmed by 5 bases and J by 6 bases, leaving 9 bases between them. Germline CDR1 reads SGHTA; CDR2 reads FQGNSA. DNA of the CDR3: TGTGCCAGCAGCCCCAACCGGGATACGCAGTATTTT. Residues: CASSPNRDTQYF. The full variable domain, completed using reference TRBV7-2 and TRBJ2-3, is GAGVSQSPSNKVTEKGKDVELRCDPISGHTALYWYRQSLGQGLEFLIYFQGNSAPDKSGLPSDRFSAERTGGSVSTLTIQRTQQEDSAVYLCASSPNRDTQYFGPGTRLTVL.

The V and J genes are TRBV6-5 and TRBJ2-6; D unclear. The CDR3 spans 18 residues. CDR1 is MNHEY, CDR2 SVGAGI, per germline. The germline V and J ends were trimmed by 4 bases and 0 bases, with 16 bases remaining between them. In nucleotides, the CDR3 is TGTGCCAGCAGTTTTTTCCCCCCCGGCGCCTCTGGGGCCAACGTCCTGACTTTC. Translation gives CASSFFPPGASGANVLTF.

The V gene is TRBV11-1, the J gene TRBJ2-7; D not resolved. The V end was cut by 1 base, the J end by 2 bases, with 9 bases between. Germline CDR1 reads SGHAT; CDR2 reads FQDESV (reference sequence). This CDR3 region has 14 residues. The CDR3 DNA follows: TGTGCCAGCAGCTTAGGCAGCCTCACCTACGAGCAGTACTTC. This encodes CASSLGSLTYEQYF. Supplemented by reference TRBV11-1 and TRBJ2-7, the full variable domain reads EAEVAQSPRYKITEKSQAVAFWCDPISGHATLYWYRQILGQGPELLVQFQDESVVDDSQLPKDRFSAERLKGVDSTLKIQPAELGDSAMYLCASSLGSLTYEQYFGPGTRLTVT.

In this sample, this clonotype turned up a few times. V gene TRBV14 combines with J gene TRBJ2-4, with D possibly matching TRBD1 (6 bases). The germline CDR1 and CDR2 sequences are SGHDN and FVKESK. CDR3 length: 13 residues. V was pared by 3 bases and J by 6 bases, with 9 bases between. CDR3: CASSQLGGNIQYF. In nucleotides, the CDR3 is TGTGCCAGCAGCCAGCTAGGGGGAAACATTCAGTACTTC.

The sample holds a few counts of this clonotype. Here the CDR3 reads CSARDILGLHQETQYF. CDR3 sequence (DNA): TGCAGTGCTAGAGATATTCTGGGACTCCATCAAGAGACCCAGTACTTC. The chain uses TRBV20-1 and TRBJ2-5; D may be TRBD2 (6 bases). This CDR3 contains 16 residues. V lost 0 bases and J lost 2, with 16 bases in between. The germline CDR1 and CDR2 sequences are DFQATT and SNEGSKA (reference sequence).

V usage is TRBV2 and J usage is TRBJ2-7; the D call may be TRBD1 or TRBD2 (5 bases each). Trimming took 3 bases from V and 2 from J, leaving 8 bases between them. The length of the CDR3 is 13 residues. Germline V gives CDR1 SNHLY, CDR2 FYNNEI. CDR3 nucleotide sequence: TGTGCCAGCAGTGATCGAGGGGCCTACGAGCAGTACTTC. Its translation: CASSDRGAYEQYF.

Ten or more counts support this clonotype. The V call is TRBV5-1, the J call TRBJ2-1; no firm D call. CDR1 is SGHRS and CDR2 is YFSETQ in the germline V gene. V gave up 0 bases and J gave up 4 bases, with 11 bases separating them. The CDR3 loop spans 15 amino acids. The CDR3 bases are TGCGCCAGCAGCTTGGCGGGTTTTGAGTACAATGAGCAGTTCTTC. Its protein is CASSLAGFEYNEQFF.

This clonotype was seen only once. The chain joins TRBV6-1 to TRBJ2-7, with TRBD2 matching 10 bases. With V trimmed by 6 bases and J by 6 bases, 14 bases remained unmatched. The CDR3 runs to 16 residues. CDR1 is MNHNS and CDR2 is SASEGT in the germline V gene. CDR3 nucleotides: TGTGCCAGCAGGGGTGTATCTAGCGGGAGTTCTGGCGAGCAGTACTTC. Its protein product is CASRGVSSGSSGEQYF.

This clonotype was found many times. The rearrangement links TRBV20-1 to TRBJ2-7; D assignment may be TRBD1 or TRBD2 (5 bases each). With 5 bases removed from V and 6 bases from J, the gap between germline ends came to 17 bases. Germline lookup yields CDR1 DFQATT and CDR2 SNEGSKA (reference sequence). This CDR3 has 13 amino acids. DNA of the CDR3: TGCAGTGCTGATTTCGGGGCGCGGAGCGAGCAGTACTTC. Encoded protein: CSADFGARSEQYF.

This clonotype was seen at least ten times. The genes are TRBV5-1 and TRBJ2-5, with 7 bases matching TRBD1. The CDR3 length is 13 residues. CDR1 is SGHRS and CDR2 is YFSETQ in the germline V gene. The J segment lost 5 bases and the V segment lost 3 bases, leaving 4 bases of the junction unmatched. The CDR3 is CASSSPGQETQYF. The CDR3 nucleotides are TGCGCCAGCAGCTCCCCGGGACAGGAGACCCAGTACTTC.

The chain employs TRBV4-3 and TRBJ2-2; D is undetermined. Per germline, CDR1 LGHNA and CDR2 YSLEER. CDR3 length equals 16 residues. V was shortened by 0 bases and J by 1 base, with 9 bases between the two germline ends. The CDR3 DNA is TGCGCCAGCAGCCAAGACTCCCCCTGGAACACCGGGGAGCTGTTTTTT. It specifies CASSQDSPWNTGELFF.